This T cell receptor beta chain is from a study of control samples from healthy donors and cancer patients. Here immunoSEQ multiplex PCR was the method, and the copy in TCRdb shows in-frame clones only, minus some. The sample records about 2,500 clones, about 98% being singletons. From germline, CDR1 is SGHTA and CDR2 FQGNSA. V lost 3 bases to trimming and J lost 5 bases, with 13 bases between them. The CDR3 consists of 14 residues. The specimen sequenced was PBMCs. The chain uses TRBV7-2 and TRBJ1-2; possible D gene TRBD1, 5 bases. The source of this sequence is a man in his 70s with head and neck cancer. The CDR3 DNA sequence: TGTGCCAGCAGCTTCCGGGACGTCGCTTATGGCTACACCTTC. This sequence encodes CASSFRDVAYGYTF.